The 2 T cell receptor beta chains given below trace back to one sample, sequenced in a study of blood T cell repertoires in COVID-19. Data came from immunoSEQ multiplex PCR; TCRdb stores just in-frame clones and leaves some out. The table includes 250,000 to 350,000 clones, more than 90% detected once. Sequencing input: PBMCs or T cells enriched from blood (not recorded which). These receptors all come from a woman between 25 and 40 years old who had recovered from COVID-19.

This CDR3 reads CASSLDRESAFF. The DNA for the CDR3 is TGTGCCAGCAGCTTGGACAGGGAGTCGGCTTTCTTT. V usage is TRBV7-2 and J usage is TRBJ1-1; 8 bases map to TRBD1. From germline, CDR1 is SGHTA and CDR2 FQGNSA. V lost 3 bases, J lost 11 bases, and 5 bases stayed unmatched. CDR3 length equals 12 residues.

The CDR3 region is CASSLVVAGGPDYEQYF. The CDR3 DNA reads as TGTGCCAGCAGCTTAGTTGTAGCGGGAGGGCCGGACTACGAGCAGTACTTC. The chain employs TRBV11-2 and TRBJ2-7, with 11 nucleotides matching TRBD2. This CDR3 is 17 amino acids long. After removal of 1 base from V and 3 bases from J, the junction contained 8 bases not matched to a gene. Germline CDR1 is SGHAT and CDR2 is FQNNGV.